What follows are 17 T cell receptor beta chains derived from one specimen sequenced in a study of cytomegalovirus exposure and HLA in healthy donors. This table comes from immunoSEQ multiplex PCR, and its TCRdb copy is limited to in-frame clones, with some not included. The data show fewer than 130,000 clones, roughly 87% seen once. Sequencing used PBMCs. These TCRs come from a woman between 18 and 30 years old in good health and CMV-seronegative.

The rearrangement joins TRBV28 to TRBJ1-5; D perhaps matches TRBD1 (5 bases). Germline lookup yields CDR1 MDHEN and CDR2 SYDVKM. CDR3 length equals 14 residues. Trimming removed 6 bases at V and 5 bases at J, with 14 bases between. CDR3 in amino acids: CASRLQGSYQPQHF. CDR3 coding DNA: TGTGCCAGCAGACTGCAGGGTTCGTATCAGCCCCAGCATTTT. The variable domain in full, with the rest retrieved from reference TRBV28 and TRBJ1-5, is DVKVTQSSRYLVKRTGEKVFLECVQDMDHENMFWYRQDPGLGLRLIYFSYDVKMKEKGDIPEGYSVSREKKERFSLILESASTNQTSMYLCASRLQGSYQPQHFGDGTRLSIL.

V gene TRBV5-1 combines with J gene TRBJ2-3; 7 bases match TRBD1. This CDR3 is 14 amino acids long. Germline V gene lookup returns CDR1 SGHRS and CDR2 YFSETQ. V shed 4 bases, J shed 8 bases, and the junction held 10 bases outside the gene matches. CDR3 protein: CASSKQGLSGTQYF. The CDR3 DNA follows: TGCGCCAGCAGCAAACAGGGGCTAAGCGGTACGCAGTATTTT.

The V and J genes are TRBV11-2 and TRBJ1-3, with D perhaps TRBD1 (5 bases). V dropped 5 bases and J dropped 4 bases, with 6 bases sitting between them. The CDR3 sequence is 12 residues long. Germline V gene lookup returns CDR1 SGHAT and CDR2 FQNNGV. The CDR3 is CASSQGGNTIYF. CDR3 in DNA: TGTGCCAGCAGCCAGGGCGGAAACACCATATATTTT. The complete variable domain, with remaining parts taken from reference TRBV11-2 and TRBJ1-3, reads EAGVAQSPRYKIIEKRQSVAFWCNPISGHATLYWYQQILGQGPKLLIQFQNNGVVDDSQLPKDRFSAERLKGVDSTLKIQPAKLEDSAVYLCASSQGGNTIYFGEGSWLTVV.

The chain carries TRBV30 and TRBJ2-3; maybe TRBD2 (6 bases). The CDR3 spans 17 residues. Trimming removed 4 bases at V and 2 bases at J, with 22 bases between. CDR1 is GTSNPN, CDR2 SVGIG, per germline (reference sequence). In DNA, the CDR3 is TGTGCCTGGATGGGGGGTGTAGTTACGGGGAACACAGATACGCAGTATTTT. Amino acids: CAWMGGVVTGNTDTQYF.

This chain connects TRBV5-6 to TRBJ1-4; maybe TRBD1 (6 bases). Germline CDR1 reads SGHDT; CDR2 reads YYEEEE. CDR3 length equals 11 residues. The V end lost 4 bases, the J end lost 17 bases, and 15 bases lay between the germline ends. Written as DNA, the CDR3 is TGTGCCAGCAGCAGGGACGGGACACCTTTTTTT. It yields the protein CASSRDGTPFF.

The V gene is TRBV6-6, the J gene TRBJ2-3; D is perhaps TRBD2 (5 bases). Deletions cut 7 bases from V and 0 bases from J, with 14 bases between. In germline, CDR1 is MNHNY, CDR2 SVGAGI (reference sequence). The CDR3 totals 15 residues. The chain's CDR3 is CASIERRVSTDTQYF. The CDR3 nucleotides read TGTGCCAGCATCGAACGGCGGGTTAGCACAGATACGCAGTATTTT.

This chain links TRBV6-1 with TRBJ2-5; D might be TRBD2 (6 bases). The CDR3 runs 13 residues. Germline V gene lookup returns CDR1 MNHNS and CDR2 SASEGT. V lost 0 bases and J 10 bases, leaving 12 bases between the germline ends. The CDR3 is CASSEAASEGQYF. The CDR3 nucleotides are TGTGCCAGCAGTGAAGCGGCTAGCGAAGGCCAGTACTTC.

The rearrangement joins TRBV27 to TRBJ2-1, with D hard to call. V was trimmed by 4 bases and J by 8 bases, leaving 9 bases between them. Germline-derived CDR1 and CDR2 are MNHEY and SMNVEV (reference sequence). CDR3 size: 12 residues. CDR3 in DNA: TGTGCCAGCAGTTCTCCGCGCGATGAGCAGTTCTTC. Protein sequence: CASSSPRDEQFF.

CDR3 coding DNA: TGTGCCAGCAGCTTCACGGGGGGGATCTCCTACGAGCAGTACTTC. Translating gives CASSFTGGISYEQYF. The J gene is TRBJ2-7, the V gene TRBV7-2; 8 bases map to TRBD2. With V trimmed by 3 bases and J by 0 bases, 4 bases remained unmatched. Germline V gene sequence: CDR1 SGHTA, CDR2 FQGNSA. The CDR3 sequence is 15 residues long.

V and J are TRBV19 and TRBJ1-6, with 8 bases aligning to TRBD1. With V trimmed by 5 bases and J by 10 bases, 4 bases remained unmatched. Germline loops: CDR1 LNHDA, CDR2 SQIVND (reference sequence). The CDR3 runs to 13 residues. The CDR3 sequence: CASSVTGESPLHF. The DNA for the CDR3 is TGTGCCAGTAGTGTGACAGGGGAATCACCCCTCCACTTT.

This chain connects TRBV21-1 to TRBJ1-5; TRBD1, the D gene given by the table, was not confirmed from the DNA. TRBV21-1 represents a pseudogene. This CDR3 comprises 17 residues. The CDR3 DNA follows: TGTGCCAGCAGCAGACTCCGGGACAGGGGAGTGAATCAGCCCCAGCATTTT. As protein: CASSRLRDRGVNQPQHF.

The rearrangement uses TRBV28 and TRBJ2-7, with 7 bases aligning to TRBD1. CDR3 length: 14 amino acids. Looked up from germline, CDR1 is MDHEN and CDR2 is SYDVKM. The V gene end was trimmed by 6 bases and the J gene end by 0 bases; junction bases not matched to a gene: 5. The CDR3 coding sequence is TGTGCCAGCAGCCCACAGGGGCCCTCCTACGAGCAGTACTTC. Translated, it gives CASSPQGPSYEQYF.

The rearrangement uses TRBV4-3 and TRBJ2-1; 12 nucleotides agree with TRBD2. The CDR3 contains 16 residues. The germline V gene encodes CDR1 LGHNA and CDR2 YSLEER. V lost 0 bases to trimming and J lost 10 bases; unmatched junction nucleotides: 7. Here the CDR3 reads CASSQDRLAGEGEQFF. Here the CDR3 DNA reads TGCGCCAGCAGCCAAGACAGACTAGCGGGAGAAGGGGAGCAGTTCTTC.

CDR3 protein: CASSPGMEGGYTF. The CDR3 DNA follows: TGTGCCAGCAGCCCGGGGATGGAGGGTGGCTACACCTTC. The rearrangement joins TRBV9 to TRBJ1-2, with no clear D. Germline CDR1 is SGDLS and CDR2 is YYNGEE. Trimming took off 4 bases at V and 7 bases at J, with 14 bases between the two ends. The CDR3 spans 13 residues.

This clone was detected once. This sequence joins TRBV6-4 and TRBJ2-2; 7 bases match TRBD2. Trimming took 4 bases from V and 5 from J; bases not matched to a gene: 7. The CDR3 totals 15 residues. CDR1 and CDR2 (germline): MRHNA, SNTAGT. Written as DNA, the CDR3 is TGTGCCAGCAGTGCGAGGGCGGGGGAGACCGGGGAGCTGTTTTTT. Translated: CASSARAGETGELFF.

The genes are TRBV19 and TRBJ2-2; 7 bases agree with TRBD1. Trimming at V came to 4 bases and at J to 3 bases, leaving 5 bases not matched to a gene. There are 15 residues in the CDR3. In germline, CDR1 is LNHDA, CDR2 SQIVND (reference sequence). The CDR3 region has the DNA TGTGCCAGTAGTAAAACAGGGGTGGACACCGGGGAGCTGTTTTTT. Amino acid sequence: CASSKTGVDTGELFF.

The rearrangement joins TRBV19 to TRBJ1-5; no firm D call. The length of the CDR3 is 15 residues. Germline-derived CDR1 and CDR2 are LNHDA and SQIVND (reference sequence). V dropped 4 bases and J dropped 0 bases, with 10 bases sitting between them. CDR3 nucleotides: TGTGCCAGTAGTACTGGCGGGTATAGCAATCAGCCCCAGCATTTT. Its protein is CASSTGGYSNQPQHF.